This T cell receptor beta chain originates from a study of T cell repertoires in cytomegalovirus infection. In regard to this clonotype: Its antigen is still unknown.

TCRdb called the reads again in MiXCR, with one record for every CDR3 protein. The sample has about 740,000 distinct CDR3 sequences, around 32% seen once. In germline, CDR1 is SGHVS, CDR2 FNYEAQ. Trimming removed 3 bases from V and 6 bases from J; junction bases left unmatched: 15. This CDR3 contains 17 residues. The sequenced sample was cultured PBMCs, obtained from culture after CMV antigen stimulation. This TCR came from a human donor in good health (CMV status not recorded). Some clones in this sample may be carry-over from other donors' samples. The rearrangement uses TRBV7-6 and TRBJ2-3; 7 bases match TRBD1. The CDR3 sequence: CASSFYGTDSLGDTQYF. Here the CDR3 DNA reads TGTGCCAGCAGCTTTTATGGGACAGACAGTTTGGGGGATACGCAGTATTTT.